Following are 18 T cell receptor beta chains from one sample sequenced in a study of T cells in Graves' hyperthyroidism and ophthalmopathy. The investigators amplified TCR beta CDR3 regions from RNA transcripts. The TCR CDR3 first-round RT-PCR relied on the HTBI primer set. A single record per CDR3 protein comes from TCRdb applying MiXCR to the multiplex PCR reads. The sample shows about 400,000 distinct CDR3 sequences, over 13% of them seen only once. The sequencing input was blood. Receptor source: a man aged 45 to 65 with Graves' ophthalmopathy.

The chain carries TRBV27 and TRBJ1-6, with D possibly matching TRBD1 (5 bases). Trimming pared 3 bases from V and 5 bases from J, leaving 17 bases between. The length of the CDR3 is 17 residues. Per germline, CDR1 MNHEY and CDR2 SMNVEV (reference sequence). CDR3 in amino acids: CASSFSRGTENNSPLHF. CDR3 DNA sequence: TGTGCCAGCAGTTTCTCTCGGGGCACCGAAAATAATTCACCCCTCCACTTT.

Many counts were recorded for this clonotype. V usage is TRBV18 and J usage is TRBJ2-7; 7 bases are a match to TRBD2. The CDR3 totals 15 residues. The germline V gene has CDR1 KGHSH and CDR2 LQKENI. With V trimmed by 3 bases and J by 3 bases, 8 bases remained unmatched. CDR3 nucleotides: TGTGCCAGCTCACCTGTCCCCGGGGGGATCTACGAGCAGTACTTC. It codes for CASSPVPGGIYEQYF.

In this sample, this clonotype turned up many times. This chain joins TRBV3-1 and TRBJ2-3; D is undetermined. V gave up 0 bases and J gave up 7 bases, with 11 bases separating them. CDR1 and CDR2 from the germline V gene are LGHDT and YNNKEL (reference sequence). This CDR3 is 14 amino acids long. The CDR3 DNA reads as TGTGCCAGCAGCCAAGAAATGGAGTGGAATACGCAGTATTTT. It translates to CASSQEMEWNTQYF.

This clonotype was seen only a few times. The chain couples TRBV12-5 to TRBJ2-3; D remains ambiguous. This CDR3 has 16 amino acids. Looked up from germline, CDR1 is LGHNT and CDR2 is FRNRAP. The V end lost 0 bases, the J end lost 3 bases, and 13 bases lay between the germline ends. DNA of the CDR3: TGTGCTAGTGGTTTGGTGATTGGGGTAAGGACAGATACGCAGTATTTT. Its translation: CASGLVIGVRTDTQYF.

CDR3 in amino acids: CASSLALRGRHHANTGELFF. The CDR3 DNA sequence: TGCGCCAGCAGCTTGGCCCTGAGGGGCCGACACCACGCGAACACCGGGGAGCTGTTTTTT. The genes are TRBV5-1 and TRBJ2-2; D is tentatively TRBD1 or TRBD2 (5 bases each). The V end lost 0 bases, the J end lost 0 bases, and 21 bases lay between the germline ends. The CDR3 has 20 amino acids. Germline V gene sequence: CDR1 SGHRS, CDR2 YFSETQ.

The rearrangement joins TRBV28 to TRBJ2-3, with a possible D match to TRBD2 (6 bases). This CDR3 spans 15 amino acids. In germline, CDR1 is MDHEN, CDR2 SYDVKM. The V end was cut by 6 bases, the J end by 2 bases, with 15 bases between. This CDR3 is CASRVPAGNTDTQYF. Written as DNA, the CDR3 is TGTGCCAGCAGGGTCCCGGCGGGAAACACAGATACGCAGTATTTT.

This clonotype has a count of ten or more. This chain uses TRBV7-3 with TRBJ2-3; 8 bases fit TRBD2. This CDR3 has 16 amino acids. The V gene end was trimmed by 2 bases and the J gene end by 4 bases; junction bases not matched to a gene: 8. Germline V gives CDR1 SGHTA, CDR2 FQGTGA. CDR3 residues: CASSLGSSGRADTQYF. The CDR3 DNA is TGTGCCAGCAGCTTAGGCTCGTCCGGGAGGGCAGATACGCAGTATTTT.

This clonotype was counted at least ten times. The genes are TRBV12-3 or TRBV12-4 and TRBJ1-2; 8 bases are shared with TRBD1. The CDR3 runs 13 residues. After removal of 6 bases from V and 7 bases from J, the junction contained 7 bases not matched to a gene. The CDR3 sequence is CASSTGTGGGYTF. In DNA, the CDR3 is TGTGCCAGCAGCACCGGGACAGGCGGTGGCTACACCTTC.

This clonotype was detected ten times or more. V gene TRBV3-1 combines with J gene TRBJ2-7; the D gene is possibly TRBD2 (6 bases). Per the germline V gene, CDR1 is LGHDT and CDR2 is YNNKEL (reference sequence). Trimming pared 1 base from V and 7 bases from J, leaving 14 bases between. The length of the CDR3 is 14 residues. The CDR3 region is CASSQVWEVGEQYF. The CDR3 coding sequence is TGTGCCAGCAGCCAAGTGTGGGAGGTTGGTGAGCAGTACTTC.

A remark on this clonotype: With a much larger clone just one base away, this may be a read error. The chain recombines TRBV6-9 with TRBJ2-3; 9 bases map to TRBD2. Trimming at V came to 3 bases and at J to 7 bases, leaving 8 bases not matched to a gene. This CDR3 contains 15 residues. Germline V CDR1 and CDR2: MNHGY, SVAAGI. CDR3 nucleotides: TGTGCCAGCAGTTACCGAGGCGGGGGGGGATATACGCAGTATTTT. Encoded protein: CASSYRGGGGYTQYF.

This clonotype has a count of ten or more. The chain combines TRBV18 with TRBJ1-1; D is undetermined. The CDR3 runs to 14 residues. The V gene's germline CDR1 is KGHSH and CDR2 LQKENI. V was trimmed by 4 bases and J by 3 bases, leaving 12 bases between them. The CDR3, as DNA: TGTGCCAGCTCACGCGAATACAGAGACACTGAAGCTTTCTTT. Its protein product is CASSREYRDTEAFF.

Ten or more counts support this clonotype. This rearrangement joins TRBV18 to TRBJ1-1; no reliable D call. V was clipped by 2 bases and J by 0 bases, with 13 bases between them. The CDR3 extends over 16 amino acids. Germline values: CDR1 KGHSH, CDR2 LQKENI. The CDR3 region has the DNA TGTGCCAGCTCACCAACGGCAGCGACTATGAACACTGAAGCTTTCTTT. Translation: CASSPTAATMNTEAFF.

CDR3 sequence: CATSEGGGVLTKNIQYF. Written as DNA, the CDR3 is TGTGCCACCAGTGAGGGGGGTGGGGTCCTAACCAAAAACATTCAGTACTTC. The chain combines TRBV24-1 with TRBJ2-4, with a tentative D call TRBD2 (6 bases). Germline V gene data show CDR1 as KGHDR and CDR2 as SFDVKD. V lost 4 bases and J lost 2, with 17 bases in between. This CDR3 is 17 amino acids long.

A note on this clonotype: It may be a read error: a sequence one base away is much more abundant. This rearrangement joins TRBV3-1 to TRBJ2-7; D is perhaps TRBD1 (6 bases). The CDR3 spans 15 residues. The germline CDR1 and CDR2 sequences are LGHDT and YNNKEL (reference sequence). Trimming removed 4 bases at V and 3 bases at J, with 16 bases between. CDR3 protein: CASSRGTLSLYEQYF. The CDR3 DNA sequence: TGTGCCAGCAGCCGGGGGACACTAAGCCTCTACGAGCAGTACTTC.

This clonotype was seen ten or more times. This chain uses TRBV24-1 with TRBJ2-1; no clear D. The CDR3 runs 15 residues. Trimming took off 0 bases at V and 4 bases at J, with 9 bases between the two ends. The V gene's germline CDR1 is KGHDR and CDR2 SFDVKD. The CDR3 nucleotides read TGTGCCACCAGTGATTTGAACGGCCGGTACAATGAGCAGTTCTTC. This sequence encodes CATSDLNGRYNEQFF.

At least ten counts were recorded for this clonotype. The gene calls are TRBV30 and TRBJ2-7, with 9 bases identical to TRBD1. The CDR3 loop spans 15 amino acids. Germline CDR1 GTSNPN, CDR2 SVGIG (reference sequence). V gave up 2 bases and J gave up 4 bases; unmatched junction bases: 9. The CDR3 DNA reads as TGTGCCTGGAGTCCCCGACAGGGGGATAGGTACGAGCAGTACTTC. This encodes CAWSPRQGDRYEQYF.

The sample holds one count of this clonotype. The chain employs TRBV20-1 and TRBJ2-4, with TRBD2 identical over 7 bases. Unmatched junction bases numbered 11, after V lost 6 bases and J lost 9 bases. Germline lookup yields CDR1 DFQATT and CDR2 SNEGSKA (reference sequence). The CDR3 is 13 amino acids. CDR3 region: CSAEGAGPGIQYF. As DNA, the CDR3 is TGCAGTGCGGAGGGAGCGGGACCGGGCATTCAGTACTTC.

This clonotype was counted ten times or more. This chain joins TRBV6-2 or TRBV6-3 and TRBJ2-5, with 11 positions matching TRBD2. This CDR3 spans 14 amino acids. V dropped 6 bases and J dropped 9; count of bases not matched to a gene: 9. Germline-derived CDR1 and CDR2 are MNHEY and SVGEGT. CDR3 residues: CASRAGLAGPPQYF. For the CDR3, the DNA is TGTGCCAGCAGGGCCGGACTAGCGGGTCCCCCCCAGTACTTC.